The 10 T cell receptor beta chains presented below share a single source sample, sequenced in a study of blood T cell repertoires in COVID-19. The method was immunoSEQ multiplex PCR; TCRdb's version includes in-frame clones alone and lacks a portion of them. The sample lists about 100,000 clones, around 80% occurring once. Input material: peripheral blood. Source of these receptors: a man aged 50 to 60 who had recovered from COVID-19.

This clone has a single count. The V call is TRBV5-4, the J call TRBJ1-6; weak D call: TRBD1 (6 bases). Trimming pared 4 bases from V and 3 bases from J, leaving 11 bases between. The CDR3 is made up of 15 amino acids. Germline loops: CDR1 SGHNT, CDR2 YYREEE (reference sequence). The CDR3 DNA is TGTGCCAGCAGCCAGGGGACCCTCTATAATTCACCCCTCCACTTT. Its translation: CASSQGTLYNSPLHF.

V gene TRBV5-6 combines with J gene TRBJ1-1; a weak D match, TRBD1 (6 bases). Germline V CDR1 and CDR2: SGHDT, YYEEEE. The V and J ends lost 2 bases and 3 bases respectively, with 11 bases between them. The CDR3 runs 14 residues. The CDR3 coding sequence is TGTGCCAGCAGCTTACAGGGCGGGTACACTGAAGCTTTCTTT. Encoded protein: CASSLQGGYTEAFF.

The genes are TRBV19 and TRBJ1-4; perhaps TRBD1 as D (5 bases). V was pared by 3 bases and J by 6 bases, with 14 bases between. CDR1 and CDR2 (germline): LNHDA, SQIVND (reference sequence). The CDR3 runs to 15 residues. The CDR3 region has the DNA TGTGCCAGTAGTATCGGAGCGGGGCTGTATGAAAAACTGTTTTTT. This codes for CASSIGAGLYEKLFF.

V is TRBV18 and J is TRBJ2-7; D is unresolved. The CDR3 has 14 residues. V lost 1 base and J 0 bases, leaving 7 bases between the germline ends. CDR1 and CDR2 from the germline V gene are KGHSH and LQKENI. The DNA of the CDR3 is TGTGCCAGCTCACCACGCGGCTCCTCCTACGAGCAGTACTTC. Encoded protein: CASSPRGSSYEQYF. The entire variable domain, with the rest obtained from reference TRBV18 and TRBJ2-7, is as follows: NAGVMQNPRHLVRRRGQEARLRCSPMKGHSHVYWYRQLPEEGLKFMVYLQKENIIDESGMPKERFSAEFPKEGPSILRIQQVVRGDSAAYFCASSPRGSSYEQYFGPGTRLTVT.

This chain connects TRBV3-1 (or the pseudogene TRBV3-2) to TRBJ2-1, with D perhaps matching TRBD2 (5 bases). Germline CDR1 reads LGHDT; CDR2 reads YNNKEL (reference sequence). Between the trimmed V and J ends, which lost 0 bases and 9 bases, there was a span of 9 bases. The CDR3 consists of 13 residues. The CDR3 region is CASSQDNRGEQFF. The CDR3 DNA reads TGTGCCAGCAGCCAAGATAACCGGGGTGAGCAGTTCTTC.

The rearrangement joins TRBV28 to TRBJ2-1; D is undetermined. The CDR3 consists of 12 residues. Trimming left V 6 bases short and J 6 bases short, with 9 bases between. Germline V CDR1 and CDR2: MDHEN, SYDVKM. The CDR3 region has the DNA TGTGCCAGCAGAACTCCGGGCAATGAGCAGTTCTTC. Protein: CASRTPGNEQFF.

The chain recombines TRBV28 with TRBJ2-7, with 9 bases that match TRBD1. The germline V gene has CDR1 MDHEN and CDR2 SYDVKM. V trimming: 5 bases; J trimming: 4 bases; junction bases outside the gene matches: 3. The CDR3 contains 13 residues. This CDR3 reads CASSHRGRYEQYF. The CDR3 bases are TGTGCCAGCAGTCACAGGGGGCGGTACGAGCAGTACTTC.

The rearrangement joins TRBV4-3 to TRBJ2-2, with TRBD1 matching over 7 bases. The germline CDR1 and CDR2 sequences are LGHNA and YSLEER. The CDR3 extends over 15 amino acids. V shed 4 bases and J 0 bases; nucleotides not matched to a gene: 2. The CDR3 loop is CASSRGQTNTGELFF. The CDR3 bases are TGCGCCAGCAGCCGGGGACAGACGAACACCGGGGAGCTGTTTTTT.

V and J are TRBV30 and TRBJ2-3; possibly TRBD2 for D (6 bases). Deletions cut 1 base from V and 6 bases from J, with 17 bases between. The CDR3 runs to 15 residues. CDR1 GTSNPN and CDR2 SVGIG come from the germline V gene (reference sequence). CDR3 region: CAWSGGLGGLDTQYF. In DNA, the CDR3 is TGTGCCTGGAGTGGGGGACTTGGGGGGTTGGATACGCAGTATTTT.

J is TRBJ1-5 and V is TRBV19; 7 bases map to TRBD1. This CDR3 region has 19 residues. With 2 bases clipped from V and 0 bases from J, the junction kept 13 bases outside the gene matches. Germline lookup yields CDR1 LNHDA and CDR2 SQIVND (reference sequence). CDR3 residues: CASSIKGQVMSDSNQPQHF. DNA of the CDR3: TGTGCCAGTAGTATAAAAGGACAGGTCATGTCGGATAGCAATCAGCCCCAGCATTTT.